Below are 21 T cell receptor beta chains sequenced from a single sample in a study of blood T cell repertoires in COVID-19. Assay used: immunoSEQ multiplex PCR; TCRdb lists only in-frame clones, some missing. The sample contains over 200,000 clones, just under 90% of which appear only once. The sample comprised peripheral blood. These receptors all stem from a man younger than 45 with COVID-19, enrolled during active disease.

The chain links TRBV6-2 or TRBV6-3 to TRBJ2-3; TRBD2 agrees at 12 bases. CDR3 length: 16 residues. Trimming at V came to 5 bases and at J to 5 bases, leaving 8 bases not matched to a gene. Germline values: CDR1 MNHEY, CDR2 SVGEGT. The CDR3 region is CASSRLAGDGRDTQYF. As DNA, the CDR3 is TGTGCCAGCAGTCGACTAGCGGGAGATGGAAGAGATACGCAGTATTTT.

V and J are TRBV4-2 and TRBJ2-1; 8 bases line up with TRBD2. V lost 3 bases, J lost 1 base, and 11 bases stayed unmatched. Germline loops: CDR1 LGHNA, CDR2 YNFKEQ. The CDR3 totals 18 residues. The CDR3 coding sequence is TGTGCCAGCAGCCACGCATCCGGGGCTAGCGGGTCCTACAATGAGCAGTTCTTC. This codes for CASSHASGASGSYNEQFF.

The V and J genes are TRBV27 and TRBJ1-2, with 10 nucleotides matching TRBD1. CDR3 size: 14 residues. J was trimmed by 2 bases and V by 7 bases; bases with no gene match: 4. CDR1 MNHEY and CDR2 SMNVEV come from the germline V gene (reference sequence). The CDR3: CASTTDRGNYGYTF. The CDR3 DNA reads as TGTGCCAGCACCACGGACAGGGGGAACTATGGCTACACCTTC.

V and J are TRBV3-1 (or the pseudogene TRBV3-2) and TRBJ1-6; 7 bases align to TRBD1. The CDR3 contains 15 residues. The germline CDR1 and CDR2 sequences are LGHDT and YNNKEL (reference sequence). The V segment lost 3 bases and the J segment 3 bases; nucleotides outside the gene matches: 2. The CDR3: CASSQGTVYNSPLHF. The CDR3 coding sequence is TGTGCCAGCAGCCAGGGGACAGTCTATAATTCACCCCTCCACTTT.

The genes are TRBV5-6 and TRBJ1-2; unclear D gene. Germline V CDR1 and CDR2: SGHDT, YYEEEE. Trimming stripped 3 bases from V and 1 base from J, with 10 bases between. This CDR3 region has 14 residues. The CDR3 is CASSSLTVNYGYTF. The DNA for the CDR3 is TGTGCCAGCAGCTCGCTAACAGTTAACTATGGCTACACCTTC.

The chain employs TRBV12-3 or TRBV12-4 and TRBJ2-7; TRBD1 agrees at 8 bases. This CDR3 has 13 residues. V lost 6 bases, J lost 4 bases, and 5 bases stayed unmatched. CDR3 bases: TGTGCCAGCAGCTACACAGGGGGGTACGAGCAGTACTTC. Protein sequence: CASSYTGGYEQYF.

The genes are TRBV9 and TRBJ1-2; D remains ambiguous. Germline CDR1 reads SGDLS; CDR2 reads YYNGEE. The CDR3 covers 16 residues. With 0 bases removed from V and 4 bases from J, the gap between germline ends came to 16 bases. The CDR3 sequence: CASSVGKGLEGYGYTF. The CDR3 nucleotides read TGTGCCAGCAGCGTAGGGAAGGGTCTTGAGGGCTATGGCTACACCTTC.

The CDR3 sequence: CATSGTVGSSNQPQHF. CDR3 bases: TGTGCCACCAGTGGAACCGTGGGGAGCAGCAATCAGCCCCAGCATTTT. The V call is TRBV24-1, the J call TRBJ1-5, with D hard to call. The CDR3 is 16 residues long. Between the trimmed V and J ends, which lost 5 bases and 1 base, there was a span of 14 bases. The germline gives CDR1 KGHDR, CDR2 SFDVKD.

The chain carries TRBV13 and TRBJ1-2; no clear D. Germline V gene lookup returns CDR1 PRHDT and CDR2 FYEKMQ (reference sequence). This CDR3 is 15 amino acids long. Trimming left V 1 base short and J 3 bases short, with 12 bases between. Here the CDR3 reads CASSLATDLDYGYTF. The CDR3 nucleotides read TGTGCCAGCAGCTTAGCGACCGACTTAGACTATGGCTACACCTTC.

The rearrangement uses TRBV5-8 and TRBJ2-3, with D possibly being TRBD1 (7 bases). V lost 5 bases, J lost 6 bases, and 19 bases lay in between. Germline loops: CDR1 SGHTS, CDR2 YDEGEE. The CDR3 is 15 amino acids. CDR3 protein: CASSHLEGARDTQYF. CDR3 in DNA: TGTGCCAGCAGTCACTTGGAGGGGGCGAGGGATACGCAGTATTTT.

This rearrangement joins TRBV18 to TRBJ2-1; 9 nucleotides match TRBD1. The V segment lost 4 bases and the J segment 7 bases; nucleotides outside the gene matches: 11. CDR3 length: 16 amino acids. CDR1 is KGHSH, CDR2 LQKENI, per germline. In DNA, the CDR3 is TGTGCCAGCTCACGAAACAGGGGGCGATTGGGGAATGAGCAGTTCTTC. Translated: CASSRNRGRLGNEQFF.

The CDR3 DNA reads as TGTGCCAGCAGTTTATTGGTCCGGCGGGATCACAATGAGCAGTTCTTC. As protein: CASSLLVRRDHNEQFF. J is TRBJ2-1 and V is TRBV27; TRBD2 might be the D (6 bases). CDR1 and CDR2 (germline): MNHEY, SMNVEV (reference sequence). V shed 1 base and J shed 5 bases, with 15 bases lying between them. CDR3 length: 16 amino acids.

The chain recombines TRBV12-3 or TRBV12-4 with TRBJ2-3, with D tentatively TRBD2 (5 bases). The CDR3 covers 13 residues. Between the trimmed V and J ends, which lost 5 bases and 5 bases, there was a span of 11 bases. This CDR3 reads CASSIQRGDTQYF. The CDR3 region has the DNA TGTGCCAGCAGTATACAACGGGGAGATACGCAGTATTTT.

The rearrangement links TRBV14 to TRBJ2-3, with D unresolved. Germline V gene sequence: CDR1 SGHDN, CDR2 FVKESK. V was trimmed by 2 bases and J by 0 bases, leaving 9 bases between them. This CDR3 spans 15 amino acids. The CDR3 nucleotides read TGTGCCAGCAGCCAATCACAGTCTAGCACAGATACGCAGTATTTT. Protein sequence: CASSQSQSSTDTQYF.

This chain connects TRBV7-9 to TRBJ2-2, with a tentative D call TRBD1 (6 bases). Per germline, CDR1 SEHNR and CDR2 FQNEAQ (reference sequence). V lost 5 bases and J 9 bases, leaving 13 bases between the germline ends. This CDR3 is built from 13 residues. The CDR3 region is CASSPRRGWELFF. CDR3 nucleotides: TGTGCCAGCAGCCCCCGAAGGGGGTGGGAGCTGTTTTTT. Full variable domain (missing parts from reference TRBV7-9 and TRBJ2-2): DTGVSQNPRHKITKRGQNVTFRCDPISEHNRLYWYRQTLGQGPEFLTYFQNEAQLEKSRLLSDRFSAERPKGSFSTLEIQRTEQGDSAMYLCASSPRRGWELFFGEGSRLTVL.

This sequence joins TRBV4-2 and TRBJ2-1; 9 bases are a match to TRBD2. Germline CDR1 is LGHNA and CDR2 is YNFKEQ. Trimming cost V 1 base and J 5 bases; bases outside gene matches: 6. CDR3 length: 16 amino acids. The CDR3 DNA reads TGTGCCAGCAGCCAAGTGCTAGCGGGGACCGACAATGAGCAGTTCTTC. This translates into CASSQVLAGTDNEQFF.

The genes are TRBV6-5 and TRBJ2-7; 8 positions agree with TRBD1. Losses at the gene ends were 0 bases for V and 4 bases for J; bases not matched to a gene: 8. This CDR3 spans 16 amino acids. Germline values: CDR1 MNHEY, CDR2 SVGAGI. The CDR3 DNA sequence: TGTGCCAGCAGTTACTCCTCCGGGACAGGTGATTACGAGCAGTACTTC. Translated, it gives CASSYSSGTGDYEQYF.

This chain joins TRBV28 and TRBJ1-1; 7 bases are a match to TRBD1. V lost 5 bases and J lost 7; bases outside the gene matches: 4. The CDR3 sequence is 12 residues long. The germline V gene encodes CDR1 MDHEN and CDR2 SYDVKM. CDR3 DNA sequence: TGTGCCAGCAGTCTCAGGGGGGTTGAAGCTTTCTTT. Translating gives CASSLRGVEAFF.

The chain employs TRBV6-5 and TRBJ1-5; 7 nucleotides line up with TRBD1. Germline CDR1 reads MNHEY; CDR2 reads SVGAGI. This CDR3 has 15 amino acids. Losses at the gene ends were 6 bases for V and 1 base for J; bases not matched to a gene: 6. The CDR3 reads CASRRTGVSNQPQHF. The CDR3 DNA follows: TGTGCCAGCAGACGAACAGGGGTCAGCAATCAGCCCCAGCATTTT.

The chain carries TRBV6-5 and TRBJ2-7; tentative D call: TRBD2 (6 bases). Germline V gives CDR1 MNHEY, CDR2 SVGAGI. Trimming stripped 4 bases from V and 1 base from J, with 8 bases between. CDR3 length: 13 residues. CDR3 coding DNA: TGTGCCAGCAGTTTCGGGAGTTCCTACGAGCAGTACTTC. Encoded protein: CASSFGSSYEQYF.

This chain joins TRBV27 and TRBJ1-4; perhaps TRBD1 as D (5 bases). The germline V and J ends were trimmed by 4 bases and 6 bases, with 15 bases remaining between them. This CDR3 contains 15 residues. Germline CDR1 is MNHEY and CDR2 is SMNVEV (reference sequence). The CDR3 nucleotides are TGTGCCAGCAGTTCCTACCTTGACAGTTATGAAAAACTGTTTTTT. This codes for CASSSYLDSYEKLFF.